This T cell receptor (beta chain) is from a study of patients and donors after allogeneic stem cell transplantation (TCRdb year 2020). The table lists this clonotype with a few counts. Its antigen is unknown. No much larger clone is present one base from it, and per-base qualities are unavailable. The junction carries 13 bases between V and J, which are trimmed by 0 bases and 6 bases respectively. The germline V gene specifies SGHRS as CDR1 and YFSETQ as CDR2. The CDR3 numbers 14 residues from cysteine through phenylalanine. Kept here is only the CDR3 DNA, which spans 42 bases and is read in frame from base 1. Receptor amplification or capture employed RT-PCR. The instrument given in TCRdb is NextSeq 550. In TCRdb, the public reads were trimmed at Q25 with fastp and aligned with MiXCR, with productive beta chains retained. Under each unique CDR3 protein, matching rows form one entry showing the most common genes and DNA. This sample has approximately 170,000 distinct CDR3 sequences in its table, and 25% to 35% of those were observed once. The ten most abundant clones make up 2.5% to 3.5% of the sample.

The sequenced sample consisted of blood, either unsorted or a sorted T cell fraction (not recorded which). This TCR was recovered from a human donor who was either an allogeneic HSCT recipient or a stem cell or donor lymphocyte infusion donor (not recorded which). It is not recorded whose cells these are; they may come from a transplant donor. The chain joins TRBV5-1 to TRBJ2-7; the D gene is possibly TRBD1, with 5 bases matching. The sequenced DNA: TGCGCCAGCAGCTTGGAAAGGGGCGATCGCGAGCAGTACTTC. This codes for CASSLERGDREQYF.